This T cell receptor beta chain was recorded in a study of T cell changes during pregnancy in multiple sclerosis. The CDR3 loop spans 16 amino acids. The germline gives CDR1 PRHDT, CDR2 FYEKMQ (reference sequence). V was pared by 4 bases and J by 7 bases, with 13 bases of the junction left unmatched. Sequencing was performed with immunoSEQ multiplex PCR; in TCRdb, only in-frame clones are kept and a portion is missing. The sample has 75,000 to 100,000 clones, 92% seen once. The clonotype was recovered from a female donor in good health, enrolled as a control in a pregnancy study. This chain links TRBV13 with TRBJ2-7, with TRBD1 matching over 10 bases. Sequenced material: peripheral blood, taken after pregnancy. CDR3: CASSSLGTGDPREQYF. CDR3 in DNA: TGTGCCAGCAGCTCATTAGGGACAGGGGACCCTCGGGAGCAGTACTTC.